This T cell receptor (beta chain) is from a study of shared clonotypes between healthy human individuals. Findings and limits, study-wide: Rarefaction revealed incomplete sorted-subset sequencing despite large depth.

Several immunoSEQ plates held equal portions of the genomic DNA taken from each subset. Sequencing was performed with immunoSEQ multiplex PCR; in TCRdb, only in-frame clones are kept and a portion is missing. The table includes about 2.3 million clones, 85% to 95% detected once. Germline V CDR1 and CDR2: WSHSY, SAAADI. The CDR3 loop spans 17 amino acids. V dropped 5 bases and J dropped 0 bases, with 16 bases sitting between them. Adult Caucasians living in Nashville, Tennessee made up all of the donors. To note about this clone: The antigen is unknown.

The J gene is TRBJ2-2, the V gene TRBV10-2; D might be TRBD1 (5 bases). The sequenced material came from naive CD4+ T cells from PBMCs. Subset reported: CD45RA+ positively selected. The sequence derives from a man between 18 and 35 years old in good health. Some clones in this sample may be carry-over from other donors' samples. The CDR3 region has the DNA TGCGCCAGCAGTTCGGACAAGAAATGGGCGAACACCGGGGAGCTGTTTTTT. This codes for CASSSDKKWANTGELFF.